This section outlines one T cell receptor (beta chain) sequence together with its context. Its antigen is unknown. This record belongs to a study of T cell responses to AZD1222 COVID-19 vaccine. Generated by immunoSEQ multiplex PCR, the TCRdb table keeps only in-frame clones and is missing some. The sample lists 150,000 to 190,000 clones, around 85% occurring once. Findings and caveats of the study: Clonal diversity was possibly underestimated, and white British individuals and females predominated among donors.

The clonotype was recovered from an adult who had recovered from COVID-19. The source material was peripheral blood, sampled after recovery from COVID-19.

The CDR3 reads CASVPQQGARDIQYF. The CDR3 nucleotides are TGTGCCAGCGTCCCCCAACAGGGGGCTAGGGACATTCAGTACTTC. The chain couples TRBV28 to TRBJ2-4; 9 bases agree with TRBD1. The V and J ends lost 8 bases and 8 bases, in that order; junction bases with no gene match: 13. Germline CDR1 and CDR2: MDHEN and SYDVKM. The CDR3 length is 15 residues. Filled out from reference TRBV28 and TRBJ2-4, the complete variable domain reads DVKVTQSSRYLVKRTGEKVFLECVQDMDHENMFWYRQDPGLGLRLIYFSYDVKMKEKGDIPEGYSVSREKKERFSLILESASTNQTSMYLCASVPQQGARDIQYFGAGTRLSVL.